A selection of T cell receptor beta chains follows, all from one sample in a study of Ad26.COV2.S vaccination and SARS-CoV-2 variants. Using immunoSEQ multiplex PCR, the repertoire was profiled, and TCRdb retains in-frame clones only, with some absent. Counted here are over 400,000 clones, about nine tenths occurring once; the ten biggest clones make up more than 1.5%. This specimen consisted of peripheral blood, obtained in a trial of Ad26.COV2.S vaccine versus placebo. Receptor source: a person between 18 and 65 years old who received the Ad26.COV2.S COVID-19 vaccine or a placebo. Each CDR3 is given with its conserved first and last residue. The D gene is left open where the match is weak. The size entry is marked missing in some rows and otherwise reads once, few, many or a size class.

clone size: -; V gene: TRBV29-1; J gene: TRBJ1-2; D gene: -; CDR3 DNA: TGCAGCGTTGTCAAGCGGGAGATAAGAACAGGGAGCGATGGCTACACCTTC; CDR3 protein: CSVVKREIRTGSDGYTF
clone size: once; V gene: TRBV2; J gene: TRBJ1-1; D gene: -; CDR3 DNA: TGTGCCGACGACCCAGGGAAAGGGGCTGAAGCTTTCTTT; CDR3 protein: CADDPGKGAEAFF
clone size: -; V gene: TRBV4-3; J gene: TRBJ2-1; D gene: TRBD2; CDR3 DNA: TGCGCCAGCAGCCACAACCTAGCGGGGGGGTACAATGAGCAGTTCTTC; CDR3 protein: CASSHNLAGGYNEQFF
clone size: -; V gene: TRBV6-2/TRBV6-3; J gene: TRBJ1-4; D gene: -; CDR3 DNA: TGTGCCAGCAGTTACCTGACAGGACGCGATGAAAAACTGTTTTTT; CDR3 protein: CASSYLTGRDEKLFF
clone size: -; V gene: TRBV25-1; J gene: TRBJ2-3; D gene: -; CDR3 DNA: TGTGCCAGCAGTGAATACCGGGGGCCTAGCACAGATACGCAGTATTTT; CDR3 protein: CASSEYRGPSTDTQYF
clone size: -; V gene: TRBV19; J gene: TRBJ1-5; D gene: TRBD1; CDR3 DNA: TGTGCCAGGAGAGGAAAAAAGGGACAGGGGGAAGTTATTAGCAATCAGCCCCAGCATTTT; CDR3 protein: CARRGKKGQGEVISNQPQHF
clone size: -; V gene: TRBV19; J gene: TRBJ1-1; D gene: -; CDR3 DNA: TGTGCCAGTAGAAACACTGAAGCTTTCTTT; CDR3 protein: CASRNTEAFF
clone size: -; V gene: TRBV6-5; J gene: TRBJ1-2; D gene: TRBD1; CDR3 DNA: TGTGCCAGCAGTTACCCCGGGACAGGGGCGTACGGCTACACCTTC; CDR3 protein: CASSYPGTGAYGYTF
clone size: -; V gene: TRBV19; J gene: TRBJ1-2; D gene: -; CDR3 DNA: TGTGCCAGTAGTCCCTCAGGGACCGCGCTTCGCGGCTACACCTTC; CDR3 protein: CASSPSGTALRGYTF
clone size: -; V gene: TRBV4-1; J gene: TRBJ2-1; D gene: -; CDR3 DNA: TGCGCCAGCAGCCAACCCTTAACAGGGAATGAGCAGTTCTTC; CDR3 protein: CASSQPLTGNEQFF
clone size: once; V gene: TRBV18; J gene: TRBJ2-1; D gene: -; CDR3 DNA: TGTGCCAGCTCACCTAGATGGGGGACTCGATCCTACAATGAGCAGTTCTTC; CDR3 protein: CASSPRWGTRSYNEQFF
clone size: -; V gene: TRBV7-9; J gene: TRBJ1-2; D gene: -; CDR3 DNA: TGTGCCAGCAGCTTAGCGGAGGGTATGGCTAACTATGGCTACACCTTC; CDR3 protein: CASSLAEGMANYGYTF
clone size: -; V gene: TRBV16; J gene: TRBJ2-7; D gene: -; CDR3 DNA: TGTGCCAGCAGCCACGTGGAGGGGCGACAGGACTACGAGCAGTACTTC; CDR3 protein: CASSHVEGRQDYEQYF
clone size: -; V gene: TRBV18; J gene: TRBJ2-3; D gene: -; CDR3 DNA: TGTGCCAGCTCACCCGGACTGGAACGCACAGATACGCAGTATTTT; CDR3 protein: CASSPGLERTDTQYF
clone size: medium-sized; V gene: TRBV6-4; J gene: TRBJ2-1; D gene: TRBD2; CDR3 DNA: TGTGCCAGCAGTGACTCTAGCGGGGGGGCCAATGAGCAGTTCTTC; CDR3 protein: CASSDSSGGANEQFF
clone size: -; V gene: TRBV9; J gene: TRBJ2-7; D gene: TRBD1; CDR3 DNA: TGTGCCAGCAGCATCCGGGACAGGGGCTACGAGCAGTACTTC; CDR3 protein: CASSIRDRGYEQYF
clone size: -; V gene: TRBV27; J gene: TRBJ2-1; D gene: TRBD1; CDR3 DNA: TGTGCCAGCGAGAGCACGGGACAGGACTACAATGAGCAGTTCTTC; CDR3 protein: CASESTGQDYNEQFF
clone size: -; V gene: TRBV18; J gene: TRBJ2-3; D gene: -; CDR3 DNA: TGTGCCAGCTCACCGCCGGGGCCCTACTCGGGAGATACGCAGTATTTT; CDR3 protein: CASSPPGPYSGDTQYF
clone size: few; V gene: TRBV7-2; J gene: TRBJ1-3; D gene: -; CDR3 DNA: TGTGCCAGCAGCTTAACGGGTGGCTCTGGAAACACCATATATTTT; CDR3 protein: CASSLTGGSGNTIYF
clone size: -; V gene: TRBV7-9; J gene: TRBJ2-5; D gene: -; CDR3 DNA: TGTGCCAGCAGCGTTCGGCCCCAAGAGACCCAGTACTTC; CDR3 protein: CASSVRPQETQYF
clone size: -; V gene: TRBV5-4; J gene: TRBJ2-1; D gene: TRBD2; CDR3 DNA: TGTGCCAGCAGCTTGACTAGCGGGGGCTACAATGAGCAGTTCTTC; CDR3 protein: CASSLTSGGYNEQFF
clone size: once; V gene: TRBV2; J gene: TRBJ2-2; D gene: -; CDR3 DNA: TGTGCCAGCAGTGAAGTTTACACCGGGGAGCTGTTTTTT; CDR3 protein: CASSEVYTGELFF
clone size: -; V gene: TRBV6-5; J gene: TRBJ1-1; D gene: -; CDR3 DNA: TGTGCCAGCAGTTACTCGACAGAGGTAAAACTCACTGAAGCTTTCTTT; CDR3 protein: CASSYSTEVKLTEAFF
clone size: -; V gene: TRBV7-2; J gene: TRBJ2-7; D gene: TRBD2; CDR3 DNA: TGTGCCAGCAGCTTTAGCGGGGGATCCTACGAGCAGTACTTC; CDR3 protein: CASSFSGGSYEQYF
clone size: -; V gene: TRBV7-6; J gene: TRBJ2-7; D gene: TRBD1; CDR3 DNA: TGTGCCAGCAGCTCCATCCAAGGACAGGGGGCATACGAGCAGTACTTC; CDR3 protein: CASSSIQGQGAYEQYF
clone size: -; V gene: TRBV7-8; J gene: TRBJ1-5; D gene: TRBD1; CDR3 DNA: TGTGCCAGCAGCTTGCTACAGGGGGCATTGGGCAATCAGCCCCAGCATTTT; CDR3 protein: CASSLLQGALGNQPQHF
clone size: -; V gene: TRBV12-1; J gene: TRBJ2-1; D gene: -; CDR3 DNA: TGTGCCAGCAGCTCTACGTCCGGGACAGGGATGTGGAATGAGCAGTTCTTC; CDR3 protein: CASSSTSGTGMWNEQFF
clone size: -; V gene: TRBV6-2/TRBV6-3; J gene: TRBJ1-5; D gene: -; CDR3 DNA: TGTGCCAGCAGTTACGTTCTCCTTAGCAATCAGCCCCAGCATTTT; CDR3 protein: CASSYVLLSNQPQHF
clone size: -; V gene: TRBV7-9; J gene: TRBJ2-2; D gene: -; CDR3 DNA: TGTGCCAGCAGCACCAGGGTAAACACCGGGGAGCTGTTTTTT; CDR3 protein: CASSTRVNTGELFF
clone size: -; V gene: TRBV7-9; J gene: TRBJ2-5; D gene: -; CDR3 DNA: TGTGCCAGCAGCTTACTTCAGGGTCCCGTAGAGACCCAGTACTTC; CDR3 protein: CASSLLQGPVETQYF
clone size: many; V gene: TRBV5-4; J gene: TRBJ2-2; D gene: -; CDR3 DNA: TGTGCCAGCAGCCCCACCTACAACACCGGGGAGCTGTTTTTT; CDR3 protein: CASSPTYNTGELFF
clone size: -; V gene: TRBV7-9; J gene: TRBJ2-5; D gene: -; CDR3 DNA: TGTGCCAGCGCAACCGGGAAACAAGAGACCCAGTACTTC; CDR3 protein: CASATGKQETQYF
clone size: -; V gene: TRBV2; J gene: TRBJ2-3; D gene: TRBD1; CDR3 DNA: TGTGCCAGCAGCCCCGGGACAGGGTTTGGGACAGATACGCAGTATTTT; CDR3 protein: CASSPGTGFGTDTQYF
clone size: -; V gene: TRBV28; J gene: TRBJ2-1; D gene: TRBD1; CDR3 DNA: TGTGCCAGCAGATACAGGGGGATAGGCAATGAGCAGTTCTTC; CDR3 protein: CASRYRGIGNEQFF